What follows are 27 T cell receptor beta chains derived from one specimen sequenced in a study of T-cell memory formation after mild COVID-19. TCRdb passed the 5' RACE reads through MiXCR, listing each CDR3 protein once. The sample consists of about 60,000 distinct CDR3 sequences, 9.5% to 15% of them appearing once. Sequencing input: PBMCs or a T cell subset sorted from them (not recorded which). The receptors were sampled from a man younger than 35 who had mild COVID-19 (a few samples of this study predate the infection). Cell type and time point are not known.

This clonotype was seen more than once but under ten times. V and J are TRBV7-2 and TRBJ2-3, with 11 positions matching TRBD2. V lost 11 bases to trimming and J lost 7 bases; unmatched junction nucleotides: 8. CDR1 is SGHTA, CDR2 FQGNSA, per germline. This CDR3 is 13 amino acids long. This CDR3 reads CAYSGGAEYTQYF. The DNA for the CDR3 is TGTGCCTATAGCGGGGGGGCCGAGTATACGCAGTATTTT. Full variable domain (outside the CDR3, taken from reference TRBV7-2 and TRBJ2-3): GAGVSQSPSNKVTEKGKDVELRCDPISGHTALYWYRQSLGQGLEFLIYFQGNSAPDKSGLPSDRFSAERTGGSVSTLTIQRTQQEDSAVYLCAYSGGAEYTQYFGPGTRLTVL.

In this sample, this clonotype turned up a few times. This chain links TRBV4-3 with TRBJ2-1; D is possibly TRBD1 (5 bases). The CDR3 spans 14 residues. Germline values: CDR1 LGHNA, CDR2 YSLEER. Trimming cost V 0 bases and J 10 bases, with 13 bases left between them. In DNA, the CDR3 is TGCGCCAGCAGCCAAGAATTTAGGGGAAGGGAGCAGTTCTTC. Translation: CASSQEFRGREQFF.

CDR3 nucleotide sequence: TGTGCCAGCAGCGCTCAGGGGGCCTTGAACACTGAAGCTTTCTTT. Protein product: CASSAQGALNTEAFF. The rearrangement links TRBV14 to TRBJ1-1; 8 positions agree with TRBD1. Germline V gene sequence: CDR1 SGHDN, CDR2 FVKESK. The CDR3 spans 15 residues. Unmatched junction bases numbered 5, after V lost 5 bases and J lost 0 bases.

This clonotype showed up just a few times. The chain joins TRBV5-6 to TRBJ1-5; D perhaps matches TRBD1 (6 bases). V was pared by 2 bases and J by 3 bases, with 12 bases between. Germline CDR1 SGHDT, CDR2 YYEEEE. The CDR3 consists of 15 residues. CDR3 region: CASSLGQGNNQPQHF. CDR3 in DNA: TGTGCCAGCAGCTTAGGGCAGGGGAACAATCAGCCCCAGCATTTT. Filled out from reference TRBV5-6 and TRBJ1-5, the complete variable domain reads DAGVTQSPTHLIKTRGQQVTLRCSPKSGHDTVSWYQQALGQGPQFIFQYYEEEERQRGNFPDRFSGHQFPNYSSELNVNALLLGDSALYLCASSLGQGNNQPQHFGDGTRLSIL.

This rearrangement joins TRBV7-2 to TRBJ1-4; TRBD1 agrees at 7 bases. Trimming took 1 base from V and 4 from J; bases not matched to a gene: 6. The CDR3 contains 16 residues. Germline V gives CDR1 SGHTA, CDR2 FQGNSA. CDR3 loop: CASSLVGTANNEKLFF. In DNA, the CDR3 is TGTGCCAGCAGCTTAGTGGGGACAGCGAATAATGAAAAACTGTTTTTT.

This clonotype came up a few times. J is TRBJ1-1 and V is TRBV12-3 or TRBV12-4; TRBD1 aligns across 7 bases. The trim removed 7 bases at V and 7 bases at J, leaving 9 bases unmatched. The CDR3 has 13 residues. CDR3 sequence: CASTLWGQFEAFF. CDR3 coding DNA: TGTGCCAGCACCCTTTGGGGACAGTTTGAAGCTTTCTTT.

The chain is built from TRBV4-3 and TRBJ1-4, with 7 nucleotides matching TRBD1. This CDR3 region has 15 residues. Germline V gene data show CDR1 as LGHNA and CDR2 as YSLEER. Trimming removed 5 bases from V and 5 bases from J; junction bases left unmatched: 8. CDR3 in amino acids: CASSLAGTANEKLFF. The DNA of the CDR3 is TGCGCCAGCAGCTTAGCCGGGACAGCAAATGAAAAACTGTTTTTT.

The chain recombines TRBV5-1 with TRBJ1-5; the D gene is possibly TRBD1 (5 bases). V lost 4 bases, J lost 3 bases, and 14 bases lay in between. Germline values: CDR1 SGHRS, CDR2 YFSETQ. The CDR3 length is 15 residues. The CDR3 protein is CASSRDGGTNQPQHF. CDR3 nucleotides: TGCGCCAGCAGCCGGGACGGGGGAACCAATCAGCCCCAGCATTTT.

V usage is TRBV5-1 and J usage is TRBJ2-5; 12 bases line up with TRBD2. This CDR3 spans 17 amino acids. Germline values: CDR1 SGHRS, CDR2 YFSETQ. Trimming removed 0 bases from V and 5 bases from J; junction bases left unmatched: 8. For the CDR3, the DNA is TGCGCCAGCAGCTTGGCCCCTAGCGGGGGGGCTGGGGAGACCCAGTACTTC. Protein sequence: CASSLAPSGGAGETQYF.

This clonotype has a handful of counts. The V gene is TRBV3-1, the J gene TRBJ1-3; D gene ambiguous. The CDR3 length is 15 residues. Trimming took off 2 bases at V and 0 bases at J, with 8 bases between the two ends. Germline V CDR1 and CDR2: LGHDT, YNNKEL (reference sequence). This CDR3 is CASSQRPISGNTIYF. The CDR3 region has the DNA TGTGCCAGCAGCCAACGACCCATCTCTGGAAACACCATATATTTT.

This clonotype was seen a handful of times. V is TRBV6-2 or TRBV6-3 and J is TRBJ2-7; weak D call: TRBD1 (6 bases). The CDR3 sequence is 13 residues long. Trimming took off 8 bases at V and 3 bases at J, with 14 bases between the two ends. Germline loops: CDR1 MNHEY, CDR2 SVGEGT. The CDR3 sequence: CASAWNRDYEQYV. The DNA for the CDR3 is TGTGCCAGCGCTTGGAACAGGGACTACGAGCAGTACGTC.

This chain uses TRBV12-3 or TRBV12-4 with TRBJ1-2; D possibly corresponds to TRBD1 (5 bases). This CDR3 comprises 16 residues. V shed 6 bases and J shed 4 bases, with 21 bases lying between them. The chain's CDR3 is CASRAGSGFLGYGYTF. The CDR3 DNA reads TGTGCCAGCAGGGCCGGTTCAGGGTTTTTGGGCTATGGCTACACCTTC.

This clonotype came up a few times. Since no conserved phenylalanine or tryptophan closes the CDR3, a read error is the likely cause. This chain joins TRBV6-4 and TRBJ2-3; TRBD2 agrees at 13 bases. From germline, CDR1 is MRHNA and CDR2 SNTAGT. J was trimmed by 4 bases and V by 3 bases; bases with no gene match: 1. This CDR3 region has 15 residues. The CDR3 bases are TGTGCCAGCAGTGAAACTAGCGGGGGGGCAGATACGCAGTATCTT. Protein: CASSETSGGADTQYL.

The gene calls are TRBV27 and TRBJ1-2, with a weak D call TRBD1 (6 bases). With 5 bases removed from V and 8 bases from J, the gap between germline ends came to 15 bases. The CDR3 spans 13 residues. The germline CDR1 and CDR2 sequences are MNHEY and SMNVEV (reference sequence). Here the CDR3 reads CASSPRDKMGYTF. CDR3 DNA sequence: TGTGCCAGCAGTCCTCGGGACAAGATGGGCTACACCTTC.

This rearrangement joins TRBV4-1 to TRBJ1-4; perhaps TRBD1 as D (6 bases). The CDR3 is 13 residues long. The germline CDR1 and CDR2 sequences are MGHRA and YSYEKL. Trimming removed 1 base from V and 8 bases from J, with 8 bases in between. CDR3 sequence (DNA): TGCGCCAGCAGCCAAGCAGGGGAGGAAAAACTGTTTTTT. It yields the protein CASSQAGEEKLFF.

This clonotype showed up just a few times. The CDR3 nucleotides read TGTGCCAGCAGCCCTCATGAGGTCGGGGAGCAGTACTTC. Protein: CASSPHEVGEQYF. This chain joins TRBV11-1 and TRBJ2-7; D is unresolved. V was shortened by 5 bases and J by 7 bases, with 15 bases between the two germline ends. This CDR3 has 13 amino acids. In germline, CDR1 is SGHAT, CDR2 FQDESV (reference sequence).

V is TRBV7-9 and J is TRBJ2-5; unclear D gene. The CDR3 totals 13 residues. Trimming took off 1 base at V and 4 bases at J, with 7 bases between the two ends. CDR1 and CDR2 from the germline V gene are SEHNR and FQNEAQ (reference sequence). CDR3 bases: TGTGCCAGCAGCTTAGGCTCTAGAGAGACCCAGTACTTC. It specifies CASSLGSRETQYF.

This clonotype was detected a few times. The chain couples TRBV7-9 to TRBJ2-3; weak D call: TRBD2 (5 bases). The CDR3 is 13 residues long. Germline assignment: CDR1 SEHNR and CDR2 FQNEAQ (reference sequence). With 5 bases removed from V and 6 bases from J, the gap between germline ends came to 12 bases. CDR3 residues: CASSPRPGDTQYF. The DNA of the CDR3 is TGTGCCAGCAGCCCACGACCGGGGGATACGCAGTATTTT.

The chain uses TRBV11-1 and TRBJ2-5; 13 bases are a match to TRBD2. With V trimmed by 5 bases and J by 2 bases, 2 bases remained unmatched. Germline CDR1 is SGHAT and CDR2 is FQDESV (reference sequence). The CDR3 has 15 amino acids. The CDR3 region is CASSEGLAGQETQYF. As DNA, the CDR3 is TGTGCCAGCAGCGAGGGACTAGCGGGGCAAGAGACCCAGTACTTC.

The table lists this clonotype with many counts. This chain joins TRBV12-3 or TRBV12-4 and TRBJ1-3; D possibly corresponds to TRBD1 (5 bases). This CDR3 comprises 11 residues. V was trimmed by 1 base and J by 12 bases, leaving 7 bases between them. The CDR3, as DNA: TGTGCCAGCAGTTTAGTCCAGGGCATATATTTT. It translates to CASSLVQGIYF.

There are a few counts of this clonotype. The chain joins TRBV7-2 to TRBJ2-2; TRBD2 matches at 9 bases. Per the germline V gene, CDR1 is SGHTA and CDR2 is FQGNSA. This CDR3 is built from 15 residues. J gave up 4 bases and V 5 bases, and 5 bases lay outside the gene matches. In DNA form, the CDR3 reads TGTGCCAGCAGCCCCCGACTAGCGGCCACCGGGGAGCTGTTTTTT. Translated: CASSPRLAATGELFF.

This clonotype was observed a few times. This chain uses TRBV7-2 with TRBJ1-5, with 7 bases matching TRBD1. With 2 bases clipped from V and 7 bases from J, the junction kept 11 bases outside the gene matches. CDR3 length equals 16 residues. Looked up from germline, CDR1 is SGHTA and CDR2 is FQGNSA. CDR3 DNA: TGTGCCAGCAGCTTATCTGGCAGGGGGTCGGGACAGCCCCAGCATTTT. It translates to CASSLSGRGSGQPQHF.

The V call is TRBV4-3, the J call TRBJ2-7, with D uncertain. The CDR3 sequence is 15 residues long. The V end was cut by 1 base, the J end by 0 bases, with 10 bases between. Germline V gene lookup returns CDR1 LGHNA and CDR2 YSLEER. The CDR3 loop reads CASSQVADFSYEQYF. In nucleotides, the CDR3 is TGCGCCAGCAGCCAAGTTGCGGATTTCTCCTACGAGCAGTACTTC.

This clonotype was observed at least ten times. The rearrangement links TRBV18 to TRBJ2-6, with D uncertain. V lost 4 bases and J lost 4, with 8 bases in between. The germline V gene encodes CDR1 KGHSH and CDR2 LQKENI. The length of the CDR3 is 14 residues. In DNA form, the CDR3 reads TGTGCCAGCTCACTCGACTGGGGGGCCAACGTCCTGACTTTC. It encodes CASSLDWGANVLTF.

The chain combines TRBV7-2 with TRBJ1-5; D remains unclear. This CDR3 contains 15 residues. Germline V lookup: CDR1 SGHTA, CDR2 FQGNSA. The V and J ends lost 4 bases and 3 bases respectively, with 13 bases between them. CDR3 DNA: TGTGCCAGCAGCTGGACCTCGGGCCTCAATCAGCCCCAGCATTTT. Its protein product is CASSWTSGLNQPQHF.

The table lists this clonotype with a few counts. The chain employs TRBV14 and TRBJ2-3; 7 bases agree with TRBD2. The V and J ends lost 1 base and 9 bases, in that order; junction bases with no gene match: 7. The CDR3 consists of 14 residues. CDR1 is SGHDN, CDR2 FVKESK, per germline. The DNA for the CDR3 is TGTGCCAGCAGCCAAGGAGCGGGGTTGGAGACGCAGTATTTT. Translated, it gives CASSQGAGLETQYF.

This clonotype was counted ten times or more. The rearrangement joins TRBV20-1 to TRBJ2-7; D is possibly TRBD1 (6 bases). The CDR3 extends over 12 amino acids. Trimming stripped 6 bases from V and 1 base from J, with 10 bases between. Germline-derived CDR1 and CDR2 are DFQATT and SNEGSKA (reference sequence). CDR3 DNA: TGCAGTGCGAAACAGGGATCCTACGAGCAGTACGTC. It specifies CSAKQGSYEQYV.